Presented here are 30 T cell receptor beta chains from one specimen sequenced in a study of post-analysis software for immune sequencing data. Whole-study results and caveats: Controls had lower frequencies than patients of four or five TRBV segments, which included TRBV5-6, TRBV5-1 and TRBV20-1.

Built from TCR beta cDNA, the libraries had unique molecular identifiers in them. TCRdb redid the calling of the PCR reads with MiXCR, one entry per CDR3 protein. The repertoire consists of roughly 570,000 distinct CDR3 sequences, with roughly 34% occurring once and the leading ten covering approximately 5.4%. For these receptors, no antigen is known. Sequencing used blood. Receptor source: a girl aged 2 to 17 with multiple sclerosis.

The chain joins TRBV5-5 to TRBJ2-3; tentative D call: TRBD1 (5 bases). Germline V lookup: CDR1 SGHKS, CDR2 YYEKEE (reference sequence). The CDR3 sequence is 15 residues long. Trimming removed 1 base at V and 2 bases at J, with 11 bases between. This CDR3 reads CASSLRDRITDTQYF. DNA for the CDR3: TGTGCCAGCAGCTTGAGAGACAGAATCACAGATACGCAGTATTTT.

The chain recombines TRBV27 with TRBJ1-1; a weak D match, TRBD1 (5 bases). Germline V lookup: CDR1 MNHEY, CDR2 SMNVEV (reference sequence). V was pared by 4 bases and J by 1 base, with 13 bases between. The CDR3 runs to 15 residues. CDR3 nucleotide sequence: TGTGCCAGCAGTTCCCACGGAGGGGCGAACACTGAAGCTTTCTTT. Translating it yields CASSSHGGANTEAFF.

This clonotype appeared a few times. The V gene is TRBV4-1, the J gene TRBJ2-7; 8 nucleotides align to TRBD2. The length of the CDR3 is 15 residues. Germline values: CDR1 MGHRA, CDR2 YSYEKL. The V segment lost 4 bases and the J segment 2 bases; nucleotides outside the gene matches: 7. The CDR3 loop is CASSRVAGIPYEQYF. DNA for the CDR3: TGCGCCAGCAGCCGAGTAGCGGGGATCCCCTACGAGCAGTACTTC.

This chain uses TRBV5-8 with TRBJ2-5; perhaps D is TRBD1 or TRBD2 (5 bases each). Germline-derived CDR1 and CDR2 are SGHTS and YDEGEE. With 6 bases removed from V and 4 bases from J, the gap between germline ends came to 13 bases. The CDR3 is 13 residues long. CDR3 nucleotides: TGTGCCAGCAACCAGGGACCGGGAGAGACCCAGTACTTC. The encoded protein is CASNQGPGETQYF.

Only a few counts were recorded for this clonotype. V and J are TRBV5-1 and TRBJ1-2; D is uncertain. V lost 4 bases and J 5 bases, leaving 12 bases between the germline ends. The CDR3 covers 13 residues. Germline V gene data show CDR1 as SGHRS and CDR2 as YFSETQ. This chain's CDR3 is CASSVVLGYGYTF. CDR3 DNA: TGCGCCAGCAGCGTGGTCCTAGGTTATGGCTACACCTTC.

This rearrangement joins TRBV7-8 to TRBJ2-5, with TRBD2 matching 7 bases. Germline CDR1 and CDR2: SGHVS and FQNEAQ. This CDR3 is built from 16 residues. V was clipped by 6 bases and J by 5 bases; unmatched bases: 15. Written as DNA, the CDR3 is TGTGCCAGCAGAAATTCCTTAAGGACTAGACGGGAGACCCAGTACTTC. Amino acids: CASRNSLRTRRETQYF.

The chain has TRBV10-3 and TRBJ2-3, with D perhaps matching TRBD1 or TRBD2 (5 bases each). Germline V lookup: CDR1 ENHRY, CDR2 SYGVKD. The CDR3 extends over 15 amino acids. Trimming cost V 4 bases and J 4 bases, with 15 bases left between them. CDR3 in DNA: TGTGCCATCAGTGGGGACCGGTGGGGACCAGATACGCAGTATTTT. The encoded protein is CAISGDRWGPDTQYF.

The chain couples TRBV7-3 to TRBJ1-1, with a tentative D call TRBD1 (5 bases). The CDR3 contains 14 residues. From germline, CDR1 is SGHTA and CDR2 FQGTGA. V lost 1 base, J lost 8 bases, and 14 bases lay in between. The CDR3 bases are TGTGCCAGCAGCTTAATGGGGGAGACAGACGAAGCTTTCTTT. It translates to CASSLMGETDEAFF.

This clonotype was seen a handful of times. V gene TRBV7-8 combines with J gene TRBJ2-1, with D possibly being TRBD1 (5 bases). This CDR3 spans 15 amino acids. The germline V gene has CDR1 SGHVS and CDR2 FQNEAQ. With 6 bases removed from V and 2 bases from J, the gap between germline ends came to 14 bases. CDR3 sequence: CASSISRVPYNEQFF. The DNA for the CDR3 is TGTGCCAGCAGTATATCCAGGGTCCCCTACAATGAGCAGTTCTTC.

This clonotype was detected only a few times. CDR3 in DNA: TGCGCCAGCAGCCATCAGAACTCGGGGGGGCGTGTCGAGACCCAGTACTTC. The encoded protein is CASSHQNSGGRVETQYF. The J gene is TRBJ2-7, the V gene TRBV4-1; 8 nucleotides match TRBD2. Matching the DNA end better, TRBJ2-5 makes the J call doubtful. Germline V lookup: CDR1 MGHRA, CDR2 YSYEKL. This CDR3 spans 17 amino acids.

For the CDR3, the DNA is TGCAGTGCCACACTAGCCCTCGCGACAGATACGCAGTATTTT. This sequence encodes CSATLALATDTQYF. The gene calls are TRBV20-1 and TRBJ2-3, with D perhaps TRBD2 (6 bases). Trimming pared 6 bases from V and 3 bases from J, leaving 16 bases between. Germline CDR1 is DFQATT and CDR2 is SNEGSKA (reference sequence). This CDR3 spans 14 amino acids.

The rearrangement links TRBV6-2 or TRBV6-3 to TRBJ2-6; no clear D. The germline CDR1 and CDR2 sequences are MNHEY and SVGEGT. V lost 6 bases, J lost 9 bases, and 15 bases lay in between. The CDR3 sequence is 14 residues long. DNA for the CDR3: TGTGCCAGCAGCCGCCGCCAACGGGTCAACGTCCTGACTTTC. It translates to CASSRRQRVNVLTF.

The V call is TRBV7-8, the J call TRBJ2-3; 8 nucleotides align to TRBD2. Germline CDR1 is SGHVS and CDR2 is FQNEAQ. The V segment lost 5 bases and the J segment 6 bases; nucleotides outside the gene matches: 7. The CDR3 is made up of 14 amino acids. Here the CDR3 reads CASSPGGAPDTQYF. The CDR3 DNA reads as TGTGCCAGCAGCCCGGGGGGGGCACCGGATACGCAGTATTTT.

This clonotype was detected a few times. Lacking the conserved final phenylalanine or tryptophan, this CDR3 likely reflects a read error. The chain links TRBV7-6 to TRBJ2-7; no definite D call. The CDR3 sequence is 12 residues long. CDR1 is SGHVS and CDR2 is FNYEAQ in the germline V gene. Trimming took 0 bases from V and 3 from J, leaving 3 bases between them. CDR3 protein: CASSLARYEQYL. The CDR3 bases are TGTGCCAGCAGCTTAGCCCGCTACGAGCAGTACTTG.

This clonotype was counted between two and nine times. The rearrangement uses TRBV2 and TRBJ2-5; 13 nucleotides match TRBD2. V was pared by 1 base and J by 11 bases, with 10 bases of the junction left unmatched. Looked up from germline, CDR1 is SNHLY and CDR2 is FYNNEI. The CDR3 is 16 amino acids. This chain's CDR3 is CASSEGSGLAGPEQYF. CDR3 nucleotides: TGTGCCAGCAGTGAAGGGTCGGGACTAGCGGGACCGGAGCAGTACTTC.

CDR3 sequence reads: CASSQLGLGLANEQFF. DNA of the CDR3: TGTGCCAGCAGCCAACTAGGGTTGGGACTAGCCAATGAGCAGTTCTTC. The rearrangement joins TRBV14 to TRBJ2-1; 9 nucleotides match TRBD2. In germline, CDR1 is SGHDN, CDR2 FVKESK. This CDR3 is 16 amino acids long. J was trimmed by 6 bases and V by 2 bases; bases with no gene match: 8.

The chain carries TRBV4-1 and TRBJ2-7; D remains ambiguous. This CDR3 has 16 amino acids. Looked up from germline, CDR1 is MGHRA and CDR2 is YSYEKL. V was pared by 0 bases and J by 0 bases, with 12 bases between. The DNA of the CDR3 is TGCGCCAGCAGCCAAGATTGGGCCGCCAGCTCCTACGAGCAGTACTTC. This translates into CASSQDWAASSYEQYF.

The genes are TRBV6-5 and TRBJ2-5; D is uncertain. The CDR3 has 11 amino acids. CDR1 and CDR2 (germline): MNHEY, SVGAGI. The V end was cut by 6 bases, the J end by 10 bases, with 12 bases between. Here the CDR3 DNA reads TGTGCCAGCAGAAGAGACACTAACCAGTACTTC. Translation: CASRRDTNQYF.

With regard to this clonotype: One junction end does not reproduce the germline sequence, and a read error may be involved. V is TRBV6-4 and J is TRBJ2-6, with D tentatively TRBD1 (5 bases). The CDR3 loop spans 15 amino acids. Looked up from germline, CDR1 is MRHNA and CDR2 is SNTAGT. CDR3: CASSDPPAGANVRTF. CDR3 nucleotide sequence: TGTGCCAGCAGTGACCCCCCCGCTGGGGCCAACGTCCGGACTTTC.

The chain joins TRBV10-1 to TRBJ2-5; 7 positions agree with TRBD1. The CDR3 is 14 residues long. Germline V gene sequence: CDR1 WNHNN, CDR2 SYGVQD (reference sequence). J gave up 2 bases and V 4 bases, and 4 bases lay outside the gene matches. Here the CDR3 reads CASSGGTVQETQYF. For the CDR3, the DNA is TGCGCCAGCAGTGGGGGGACAGTTCAAGAGACCCAGTACTTC.

This chain links TRBV7-9 with TRBJ1-5; 10 nucleotides align to TRBD1. CDR3 size: 16 residues. Trimming removed 1 base from V and 6 bases from J; junction bases left unmatched: 6. The germline V gene has CDR1 SEHNR and CDR2 FQNEAQ (reference sequence). CDR3 loop: CASSLGVGTGAQPQHF. The DNA of the CDR3 is TGTGCCAGCAGCTTAGGGGTCGGGACAGGGGCTCAGCCCCAGCATTTT. Full variable domain (missing parts from reference TRBV7-9 and TRBJ1-5): DTGVSQNPRHKITKRGQNVTFRCDPISEHNRLYWYRQTLGQGPEFLTYFQNEAQLEKSRLLSDRFSAERPKGSFSTLEIQRTEQGDSAMYLCASSLGVGTGAQPQHFGDGTRLSIL.

This sequence joins TRBV10-2 and TRBJ2-1; D unclear. The CDR3 loop spans 16 amino acids. CDR1 and CDR2 from the germline V gene are WSHSY and SAAADI. Trimming took off 0 bases at V and 4 bases at J, with 13 bases between the two ends. In DNA form, the CDR3 reads TGCGCCAGCAGTGAGTCAAGAGACTTGATTTACAATGAGCAGTTCTTC. As protein: CASSESRDLIYNEQFF.

The chain combines TRBV11-2 with TRBJ1-2; TRBD1 aligns across 7 bases. The CDR3 is 15 residues long. After removal of 6 bases from V and 4 bases from J, the junction contained 11 bases not matched to a gene. Germline CDR1 SGHAT, CDR2 FQNNGV. Here the CDR3 DNA reads TGTGCCAGCAGGCCCACAGGGGCCTCCTCCTATGGCTACACCTTC. Amino acids: CASRPTGASSYGYTF.

With respect to this clonotype: Sequence at one end of the junction differs from germline and may be a read error. The chain has TRBV6-6 and TRBJ2-1; TRBD1 agrees at 10 bases. Germline V gene sequence: CDR1 MNHNY, CDR2 SVGAGI (reference sequence). The CDR3 spans 16 residues. The CDR3 spells CAGSYSIGTGDNEQFF. In DNA, the CDR3 is TGTGCCGGCAGTTACTCGATAGGGACAGGGGACAATGAGCAGTTCTTC.

The chain joins TRBV6-5 to TRBJ2-6, with D possibly TRBD2 on 6 matching bases. V lost 0 bases and J 0 bases, leaving 15 bases between the germline ends. Germline V lookup: CDR1 MNHEY, CDR2 SVGAGI. The CDR3 sequence is 19 residues long. In nucleotides, the CDR3 is TGTGCCAGCAGTTACTCGGGAGGTTCTCGATCCTCTGGGGCCAACGTCCTGACTTTC. This sequence encodes CASSYSGGSRSSGANVLTF.

This chain links TRBV12-3 or TRBV12-4 with TRBJ1-6; D possibly corresponds to TRBD1 (6 bases). This CDR3 comprises 14 residues. V lost 9 bases and J lost 6, with 15 bases in between. The CDR3 sequence: CASSPGTSNSPLHF. CDR3 sequence (DNA): TGTGCCAGTAGTCCCGGGACAAGTAATTCACCCCTCCACTTT.

The V and J genes are TRBV12-3 or TRBV12-4 and TRBJ1-2; TRBD1 matches at 7 bases. There are 15 residues in the CDR3. After removal of 1 base from V and 2 bases from J, the junction contained 4 bases not matched to a gene. CDR3 protein: CASSLDAGGNYGYTF. In DNA, the CDR3 is TGTGCCAGCAGTTTAGACGCAGGGGGAAACTATGGCTACACCTTC.

Turning to this clonotype: One junction end disagrees with the germline gene, perhaps due to a read error. The chain combines TRBV20-1 with TRBJ2-1; tentatively, D is TRBD2 (6 bases). Germline V gene sequence: CDR1 DFQATT, CDR2 SNEGSKA (reference sequence). This CDR3 is built from 14 residues. CDR3 loop: CSALTRDSDNEQFF. CDR3 nucleotide sequence: TGCAGTGCACTAACGAGGGACTCCGACAATGAGCAGTTCTTC.

The CDR3 spells CAISNQAAMNTEAFF. CDR3 DNA: TGTGCCATCTCAAATCAGGCCGCCATGAACACTGAAGCTTTCTTT. This chain links TRBV10-3 with TRBJ1-1, with D unclear. CDR1 is ENHRY, CDR2 SYGVKD, per germline. Deletions cut 8 bases from V and 0 bases from J, with 16 bases between. The CDR3 spans 15 residues.

This clonotype was seen more than once but under ten times. The rearrangement links TRBV29-1 to TRBJ2-5; D might be TRBD1 (6 bases). The V end lost 7 bases, the J end lost 2 bases, and 11 bases lay between the germline ends. CDR1 is SQVTM and CDR2 is ANQGSEA in the germline V gene. The CDR3 length is 12 residues. The CDR3 region is CSGGQIQETQYF. As DNA, the CDR3 is TGCAGCGGAGGACAGATACAAGAGACCCAGTACTTC.